These 23 T cell receptor beta chains came from one sample sequenced in a study of shared clonotypes between healthy human individuals. Only in-frame clones appear in the TCRdb table, and some are missing; sequencing was by immunoSEQ multiplex PCR. The sample consists of about 980,000 clones, about 80% of them appearing once. The sequenced material came from memory CD4+ T cells sorted from blood. The subset: CD45RA-negative fraction. The receptors originated from a man younger than 35 in good health.

Points on this clone: The sample has other DNA sequences that encode this CDR3 too. The J gene is TRBJ1-1, the V gene TRBV30; D is uncertain. Trimming stripped 0 bases from V and 1 base from J, with 9 bases between. Germline values: CDR1 GTSNPN, CDR2 SVGIG (reference sequence). The CDR3 contains 14 residues. This CDR3 is CAWSVGRRNTEAFF. DNA for the CDR3: TGTGCCTGGAGTGTAGGCCGAAGGAACACTGAAGCTTTCTTT.

This clone showed up many times. The chain combines TRBV6-1 with TRBJ1-5; 8 nucleotides line up with TRBD1. Trimming at V came to 3 bases and at J to 5 bases, leaving 6 bases not matched to a gene. CDR3 length equals 15 residues. Per the germline V gene, CDR1 is MNHNS and CDR2 is SASEGT. CDR3 nucleotide sequence: TGTGCCAGCAGTGATAGGCAGGGGGCATATCAGCCCCAGCATTTT. The encoded protein is CASSDRQGAYQPQHF.

Many counts were recorded for this clone. The chain links TRBV2 to TRBJ1-2; D is undetermined. CDR3 size: 12 residues. CDR1 is SNHLY, CDR2 FYNNEI, per germline. The V gene lost 3 bases and the J gene lost 8 bases, with 10 bases spanning the gap. This CDR3 is CASSEVPYGYTF. The CDR3 nucleotides are TGTGCCAGCAGTGAGGTACCTTACGGCTACACCTTC.

The chain employs TRBV28 and TRBJ1-4, with D possibly matching TRBD1 (6 bases). Trimming removed 4 bases from V and 7 bases from J, with 16 bases in between. CDR3 length equals 15 residues. Germline CDR1 MDHEN, CDR2 SYDVKM. CDR3 sequence (DNA): TGTGCCAGCAGTTCAACAGGGCGGAAAGGTGAAAAACTGTTTTTT. Its protein product is CASSSTGRKGEKLFF.

For this clone: The sample has other DNA sequences that encode this CDR3 too. The rearrangement joins TRBV28 to TRBJ2-7, with D hard to call. The CDR3 sequence is 11 residues long. The V and J ends lost 5 bases and 0 bases respectively, with 2 bases between them. Germline CDR1 MDHEN, CDR2 SYDVKM. DNA of the CDR3: TGTGCCAGCAGTATCTCCTACGAGCAGTACTTC. This encodes CASSISYEQYF.

The genes are TRBV10-3 and TRBJ2-2; no firm D call. Trimming removed 6 bases from V and 3 bases from J, with 8 bases in between. This CDR3 is built from 13 residues. The germline V gene encodes CDR1 ENHRY and CDR2 SYGVKD. CDR3 sequence (DNA): TGTGCCATCAGACTACCCTACACCGGGGAGCTGTTTTTT. It codes for CAIRLPYTGELFF.

This clone came up once. V usage is TRBV29-1 and J usage is TRBJ1-2; the D gene is possibly TRBD1 (6 bases). Germline V CDR1 and CDR2: SQVTM, ANQGSEA. The V end was cut by 4 bases, the J end by 4 bases, with 22 bases between. This CDR3 contains 16 residues. CDR3 sequence (DNA): TGCAGCGTTGCCGCACGGGGGGCAGGGGAGAGCTATGGCTACACCTTC. Protein sequence: CSVAARGAGESYGYTF.

The chain has TRBV4-1 and TRBJ1-5; a weak D match, TRBD1 (5 bases). The ends were cut back, 0 bases at V and 5 bases at J, with 14 bases in the middle. In germline, CDR1 is MGHRA, CDR2 YSYEKL. The CDR3 has 16 residues. As DNA, the CDR3 is TGCGCCAGCAGCCAAGATATACGGGGCCAATATCAGCCCCAGCATTTT. Translation: CASSQDIRGQYQPQHF.

This clone was detected once. V is TRBV9 and J is TRBJ2-5, with D perhaps given as TRBD1 or TRBD2 (5 bases each). CDR3 length: 14 amino acids. The V and J ends lost 3 bases and 4 bases respectively, with 13 bases between them. Looked up from germline, CDR1 is SGDLS and CDR2 is YYNGEE. The CDR3: CASSERGARETQYF. The DNA for the CDR3 is TGTGCCAGCAGCGAAAGAGGGGCAAGAGAGACCCAGTACTTC. The variable domain in full, completed from reference TRBV9 and TRBJ2-5, reads DSGVTQTPKHLITATGQRVTLRCSPRSGDLSVYWYQQSLDQGLQFLIQYYNGEERAKGNILERFSAQQFPDLHSELNLSSLELGDSALYFCASSERGARETQYFGPGTRLLVL.

V gene TRBV11-3 combines with J gene TRBJ2-5, with 8 positions matching TRBD2. CDR3 length equals 16 residues. Germline V gives CDR1 SGHNT, CDR2 YENEEA. V dropped 4 bases and J dropped 3; count of bases not matched to a gene: 10. In DNA, the CDR3 is TGTGCCAGCAGCTCGGGTAGGCGGGAGGAAGAAGAGACCCAGTACTTC. Translation gives CASSSGRREEEETQYF.

This clone was recorded a few times. The same CDR3 also results from other DNA sequences found in this sample. The chain employs TRBV5-1 and TRBJ2-3, with TRBD2 identical over 11 bases. Germline values: CDR1 SGHRS, CDR2 YFSETQ. The CDR3 totals 16 residues. V lost 0 bases, J lost 4 bases, and 4 bases stayed unmatched. CDR3 sequence: CASSLGTSGSADTQYF. The DNA of the CDR3 is TGCGCCAGCAGCTTGGGTACTAGCGGGAGTGCAGATACGCAGTATTTT.

The genes are TRBV14 and TRBJ2-2; TRBD1 is a possible D gene (5 bases). This CDR3 has 15 residues. Trimming removed 1 base from V and 1 base from J, with 7 bases in between. The germline V gene encodes CDR1 SGHDN and CDR2 FVKESK. The CDR3 DNA sequence: TGTGCCAGCAGCCAAGTAACAGGGAACACCGGGGAGCTGTTTTTT. Amino acid sequence: CASSQVTGNTGELFF.

V usage is TRBV7-9 and J usage is TRBJ2-6; D remains unclear. CDR1 is SEHNR, CDR2 FQNEAQ, per germline (reference sequence). The germline V and J ends were trimmed by 1 base and 0 bases, with 7 bases remaining between them. CDR3 size: 16 residues. The CDR3 DNA sequence: TGTGCCAGCAGCTTAGTGAGCTCCTCTGGGGCCAACGTCCTGACTTTC. Protein product: CASSLVSSSGANVLTF.

The gene calls are TRBV11-2 and TRBJ2-1, with TRBD2 matching over 14 bases. Germline V lookup: CDR1 SGHAT, CDR2 FQNNGV. This CDR3 contains 16 residues. V trimming: 1 base; J trimming: 8 bases; junction bases outside the gene matches: 4. The CDR3 reads CASSLGLAGGIHEQFF. Written as DNA, the CDR3 is TGTGCCAGCAGCTTAGGACTAGCGGGGGGGATCCATGAGCAGTTCTTC.

The chain uses TRBV6-5 and TRBJ1-4, with TRBD1 matching over 10 bases. The CDR3 extends over 14 amino acids. V gave up 6 bases and J gave up 7 bases; unmatched junction bases: 5. Germline CDR1 MNHEY, CDR2 SVGAGI. CDR3 bases: TGTGCCAGCAGACCGGGACAGGGGCGTGAAAAACTGTTTTTT. Translating gives CASRPGQGREKLFF.

The rearrangement uses TRBV7-6 and TRBJ2-3; D is uncertain. The CDR3 is made up of 15 amino acids. With 6 bases removed from V and 6 bases from J, the gap between germline ends came to 19 bases. Germline CDR1 SGHVS, CDR2 FNYEAQ. CDR3 nucleotide sequence: TGTGCCAGCAGACGTCCTGTAGTCGATCGGGATACGCAGTATTTT. Amino acids: CASRRPVVDRDTQYF.

The V gene is TRBV15, the J gene TRBJ2-7; D remains unclear. The V and J ends lost 0 bases and 0 bases respectively, with 6 bases between them. The germline V gene encodes CDR1 LNHNV and CDR2 YYDKDF (reference sequence). The CDR3 covers 14 residues. CDR3 sequence (DNA): TGTGCCACCAGCAGAGAACGGAGCTCCTACGAGCAGTACTTC. Translated, it gives CATSRERSSYEQYF.

The V call is TRBV6-6, the J call TRBJ1-5; no reliable D call. The V end was cut by 7 bases, the J end by 4 bases, with 14 bases between. Germline V gene data show CDR1 as MNHNY and CDR2 as SVGAGI (reference sequence). CDR3 length: 14 amino acids. The CDR3 loop is CASNRDGTNQPQHF. DNA for the CDR3: TGTGCCAGCAACCGAGACGGTACTAATCAGCCCCAGCATTTT.

The gene calls are TRBV28 and TRBJ2-3; TRBD1 agrees at 8 bases. This CDR3 has 14 residues. Losses at the gene ends were 7 bases for V and 5 bases for J; bases not matched to a gene: 8. Germline CDR1 MDHEN, CDR2 SYDVKM. CDR3 in DNA: TGTGCCAGCAACAGGGACAGGCGTGAAGATACGCAGTATTTT. The encoded protein is CASNRDRREDTQYF. The full variable domain, rest sourced from reference TRBV28 and TRBJ2-3, is DVKVTQSSRYLVKRTGEKVFLECVQDMDHENMFWYRQDPGLGLRLIYFSYDVKMKEKGDIPEGYSVSREKKERFSLILESASTNQTSMYLCASNRDRREDTQYFGPGTRLTVL.

V and J are TRBV2 and TRBJ1-2; TRBD1 might be the D (6 bases). The CDR3 spans 14 residues. Looked up from germline, CDR1 is SNHLY and CDR2 is FYNNEI. V was shortened by 6 bases and J by 2 bases, with 13 bases between the two germline ends. CDR3 region: CASSPQGINYGYTF. The DNA of the CDR3 is TGTGCCAGCAGCCCTCAGGGGATAAACTATGGCTACACCTTC.

The chain recombines TRBV30 with TRBJ1-3; D perhaps matches TRBD1 (5 bases). The CDR3 spans 16 residues. V was pared by 4 bases and J by 0 bases, with 16 bases between. CDR1 and CDR2 (germline): GTSNPN, SVGIG (reference sequence). CDR3 sequence reads: CAWIYGRGLSGNTIYF. The CDR3 DNA is TGTGCCTGGATTTATGGCCGGGGCCTCTCTGGAAACACCATATATTTT.

The chain is built from TRBV28 and TRBJ1-5; unclear D gene. V was pared by 7 bases and J by 0 bases, with 16 bases between. Germline V gene sequence: CDR1 MDHEN, CDR2 SYDVKM. This CDR3 is 16 amino acids long. The CDR3 nucleotides are TGTGCCAGCATGCTTAAGTGGGTGTATAGCAATCAGCCCCAGCATTTT. As protein: CASMLKWVYSNQPQHF.

The chain employs TRBV6-1 and TRBJ1-5; D perhaps matches TRBD1 (5 bases). Germline CDR1 MNHNS, CDR2 SASEGT. V lost 4 bases, J lost 3 bases, and 13 bases lay in between. The CDR3 runs to 15 residues. In nucleotides, the CDR3 is TGTGCCAGCAGTGGTGGCAGGGTTATCAATCAGCCCCAGCATTTT. It codes for CASSGGRVINQPQHF.